This entry lists 32 T cell receptor beta chains sequenced from one sample in a study of blood T cell repertoires in COVID-19. TCRdb keeps only in-frame clones here, not all; method: immunoSEQ multiplex PCR. The repertoire holds roughly 250,000 clones, with around 82% as singletons. Material for sequencing was peripheral blood. The receptors shown here come from a human donor with COVID-19, enrolled during active disease. The donor label of this sample is uncertain.

The rearrangement uses TRBV6-5 and TRBJ1-6; TRBD1 agrees at 7 bases. This CDR3 is built from 13 residues. The germline CDR1 and CDR2 sequences are MNHEY and SVGAGI. V lost 8 bases to trimming and J lost 7 bases; unmatched junction nucleotides: 5. This chain's CDR3 is CASYRGGNSPLHF. The CDR3 DNA sequence: TGTGCCAGCTACAGGGGCGGGAATTCACCCCTCCACTTT.

A single count supports this clone. The chain has TRBV19 and TRBJ2-7, with D possibly being TRBD1 (6 bases). This CDR3 comprises 17 residues. The germline gives CDR1 LNHDA, CDR2 SQIVND (reference sequence). V was clipped by 2 bases and J by 6 bases, with 23 bases between them. CDR3 amino acids: CASSISFSRVRGFEQYF. The CDR3 coding sequence is TGTGCCAGTAGTATATCTTTCAGTCGGGTTAGGGGGTTCGAGCAGTACTTC.

The gene calls are TRBV4-3 and TRBJ2-3; TRBD1 aligns across 10 bases. Germline V gives CDR1 LGHNA, CDR2 YSLEER. The CDR3 spans 19 residues. Germline trimming cut 0 bases from V and 4 bases from J; bases unmatched to any gene: 13. The chain's CDR3 is CASSQDRGTGANTPDTQYF. Here the CDR3 DNA reads TGCGCCAGCAGCCAAGATCGGGGGACAGGGGCAAACACACCAGATACGCAGTATTTT.

Turning to this clone: Additional DNA sequences in this sample encode the identical CDR3. J is TRBJ1-1 and V is TRBV7-9; D remains unclear. Germline V gives CDR1 SEHNR, CDR2 FQNEAQ (reference sequence). Trimming pared 3 bases from V and 1 base from J, leaving 9 bases between. The CDR3 extends over 14 amino acids. This CDR3 is CASSFPPGNTEAFF. The CDR3 DNA reads as TGTGCCAGCAGCTTTCCCCCAGGGAACACTGAAGCTTTCTTT.

This clone has only one observation. The rearrangement links TRBV24-1 to TRBJ2-3, with 12 positions matching TRBD1. Germline-derived CDR1 and CDR2 are KGHDR and SFDVKD. CDR3 length: 14 amino acids. With V trimmed by 3 bases and J by 10 bases, 4 bases remained unmatched. Here the CDR3 DNA reads TGTGCCACCAGTGATCGAGGGACAGGGGGCGCGCAGTATTTT. Its translation: CATSDRGTGGAQYF.

This clone has a single count. The V gene is TRBV10-1, the J gene TRBJ2-7, with D possibly matching TRBD2 (6 bases). V was clipped by 0 bases and J by 0 bases, with 12 bases between them. This CDR3 is 16 amino acids long. Germline V CDR1 and CDR2: WNHNN, SYGVQD (reference sequence). The CDR3 DNA sequence: TGCGCCAGCAGTGAGTCTGGAGGGGCTTCCTCCTACGAGCAGTACTTC. This gives the protein CASSESGGASSYEQYF.

This chain joins TRBV30 and TRBJ1-1; the D gene is possibly TRBD1 (5 bases). V gave up 5 bases and J gave up 9 bases, with 13 bases separating them. Germline-derived CDR1 and CDR2 are GTSNPN and SVGIG (reference sequence). CDR3 size: 11 residues. The CDR3 protein is CAWGTGGQAFF. CDR3 DNA sequence: TGTGCCTGGGGAACAGGTGGTCAAGCTTTCTTT.

V is TRBV21-1 and J is TRBJ1-4; TRBD1 reflects the table's D call only, with no check against the DNA. TRBV21-1 is marked as a pseudogene. The CDR3 length is 15 residues. The CDR3 DNA sequence: TGTGCCAGCAGCACAGGACAGGGGGCATATGAAAAACTGTTTTTT. This gives the protein CASSTGQGAYEKLFF.

This clone showed up just a few times. J is TRBJ1-2 and V is TRBV30; TRBD1 agrees at 7 bases. The length of the CDR3 is 13 residues. CDR1 is GTSNPN, CDR2 SVGIG, per germline (reference sequence). With 1 base clipped from V and 5 bases from J, the junction kept 4 bases outside the gene matches. The CDR3 sequence is CAWSGGTDYGYTF. The CDR3 DNA is TGTGCCTGGAGTGGGGGGACAGATTATGGCTACACCTTC.

The chain combines TRBV27 with TRBJ1-4; the match to TRBD1 covers 8 bases. Trimming at V came to 4 bases and at J to 8 bases, leaving 12 bases not matched to a gene. Germline loops: CDR1 MNHEY, CDR2 SMNVEV (reference sequence). This CDR3 has 16 amino acids. CDR3 sequence reads: CASSSGTGRLMEKLFF. CDR3 DNA: TGTGCCAGCAGTTCCGGGACAGGACGCCTTATGGAAAAACTGTTTTTT.

V and J are TRBV6-6 and TRBJ1-3, with TRBD1 matching 8 bases. V lost 5 bases, J lost 4 bases, and 7 bases stayed unmatched. From germline, CDR1 is MNHNY and CDR2 SVGAGI (reference sequence). The CDR3 runs to 15 residues. This chain's CDR3 is CASSGTGTGGNTIYF. CDR3 DNA sequence: TGTGCCAGCAGTGGAACCGGGACAGGAGGAAACACCATATATTTT.

DNA of the CDR3: TGTGCCAGCAGCTTATCATCCGGGACAGGGGACGTCCTGACTTTC. Translating it yields CASSLSSGTGDVLTF. This chain connects TRBV11-2 to TRBJ2-6, with 10 bases identical to TRBD1. Germline loops: CDR1 SGHAT, CDR2 FQNNGV. The CDR3 runs to 15 residues. J was trimmed by 11 bases and V by 2 bases; bases with no gene match: 6. Using reference TRBV11-2 and TRBJ2-6 for the parts outside the CDR3, the full variable domain is EAGVAQSPRYKIIEKRQSVAFWCNPISGHATLYWYQQILGQGPKLLIQFQNNGVVDDSQLPKDRFSAERLKGVDSTLKIQPAKLEDSAVYLCASSLSSGTGDVLTFGAGSRLTVL.

The CDR3: CASSPAGGVVNYGYTF. In DNA form, the CDR3 reads TGTGCCAGCAGCCCCGCGGGTGGGGTGGTGAACTATGGCTACACCTTC. V is TRBV27 and J is TRBJ1-2; no reliable D call. The V gene's germline CDR1 is MNHEY and CDR2 SMNVEV (reference sequence). CDR3 size: 16 residues. V was pared by 6 bases and J by 2 bases, with 19 bases between.

A remark on this clone: A read error may produce the germline difference seen at one junction end. This chain uses TRBV7-8 with TRBJ2-7; TRBD1 is a possible D gene (6 bases). From germline, CDR1 is SGHVS and CDR2 FQNEAQ. The CDR3 totals 13 residues. Here the CDR3 reads CASGLQGSAEQYF. The CDR3 region has the DNA TGTGCCAGCGGCTTACAGGGTTCAGCCGAGCAGTACTTC.

The V and J genes are TRBV6-5 and TRBJ2-3, with D possibly matching TRBD2 (5 bases). Germline CDR1 MNHEY, CDR2 SVGAGI. CDR3 size: 15 residues. V was cut by 6 bases and J by 1 base, with 14 bases left in between. The CDR3 nucleotides read TGTGCCAGCAGATCCGGGGAGTTAGGCACAGATACGCAGTATTTT. Protein product: CASRSGELGTDTQYF.

This clone was seen only a few times. The chain employs TRBV7-3 and TRBJ2-6; 7 bases are shared with TRBD2. This CDR3 contains 19 residues. Germline CDR1 reads SGHTA; CDR2 reads FQGTGA. V dropped 2 bases and J dropped 0; count of bases not matched to a gene: 10. The CDR3 DNA follows: TGTGCCAGCAGCTTAGGGTATGGCGGGGGACTCTCTGGGGCCAACGTCCTGACTTTC. It specifies CASSLGYGGGLSGANVLTF.

The rearrangement joins TRBV19 to TRBJ2-7, with 9 bases matching TRBD1. CDR1 is LNHDA, CDR2 SQIVND, per germline (reference sequence). Trimming removed 10 bases from V and 2 bases from J; junction bases left unmatched: 6. The CDR3 length is 13 residues. CDR3 sequence (DNA): TGTGCCACGAGGGACAGGGTAACCTACGAGCAGTACTTC. This translates into CATRDRVTYEQYF.

The CDR3 coding sequence is TGTGCCAGTAGTATAGTTAGCGGGTCCTACGAGCAGTACTTC. Its protein product is CASSIVSGSYEQYF. The rearrangement joins TRBV19 to TRBJ2-7; TRBD2 aligns across 7 bases. Germline V gene sequence: CDR1 LNHDA, CDR2 SQIVND (reference sequence). The CDR3 sequence is 14 residues long. J gave up 1 base and V 1 base, and 1 base lay outside the gene matches.

This CDR3 is CASSSGQSTEAFF. The CDR3 DNA sequence: TGCGCCAGCAGCTCGGGACAGAGCACTGAAGCTTTCTTT. The V call is TRBV5-1, the J call TRBJ1-1, with 7 bases identical to TRBD1. Trimming took 3 bases from V and 4 from J; bases not matched to a gene: 3. CDR1 is SGHRS and CDR2 is YFSETQ in the germline V gene. CDR3 size: 13 residues.

Written as DNA, the CDR3 is TGCGCCTCTGCCGGGGGGCTTGCTGGAAACACCATATATTTT. It yields the protein CASAGGLAGNTIYF. The V gene is TRBV5-1, the J gene TRBJ1-3; tentatively, D is TRBD1 (6 bases). Germline CDR1 is SGHRS and CDR2 is YFSETQ. V lost 10 bases to trimming and J lost 2 bases, with 16 bases between them. The CDR3 consists of 14 residues.

The V and J genes are TRBV4-1 and TRBJ1-1; D perhaps matches TRBD1 (6 bases). The CDR3 runs 16 residues. V dropped 1 base and J dropped 4 bases, with 16 bases sitting between them. Germline loops: CDR1 MGHRA, CDR2 YSYEKL. The CDR3 spells CASSQALDDRLTEAFF. CDR3 DNA: TGCGCCAGCAGCCAAGCCTTGGATGACAGGCTCACTGAAGCTTTCTTT.

V usage is TRBV28 and J usage is TRBJ1-4; 9 nucleotides match TRBD1. The germline gives CDR1 MDHEN, CDR2 SYDVKM. The CDR3 consists of 15 residues. Losses at the gene ends were 6 bases for V and 7 bases for J; bases not matched to a gene: 9. The CDR3 sequence is CASSSGTGWFEKLFF. For the CDR3, the DNA is TGTGCCAGCAGCTCCGGGACAGGGTGGTTTGAAAAACTGTTTTTT.

This chain links TRBV11-3 with TRBJ2-3; perhaps TRBD1 as D (6 bases). This CDR3 is 16 amino acids long. Germline V gene data show CDR1 as SGHNT and CDR2 as YENEEA. Trimming took off 1 base at V and 2 bases at J, with 13 bases between the two ends. CDR3 DNA sequence: TGTGCCAGCAGCTTAGGCACAGGGATCCACACAGATACGCAGTATTTT. Residues: CASSLGTGIHTDTQYF.

This chain links TRBV5-1 with TRBJ1-1; 10 bases map to TRBD1. Per the germline V gene, CDR1 is SGHRS and CDR2 is YFSETQ. The CDR3 runs to 16 residues. The junction had 12 bases not matched to a gene; V was cut back by 4 bases and J by 6 bases. For the CDR3, the DNA is TGCGCCAGCAGCCCACCGGGGACAGGGGCAGTCTCTGAAGCTTTCTTT. Translating gives CASSPPGTGAVSEAFF.

The rearrangement joins TRBV7-3 to TRBJ2-1; 10 bases line up with TRBD1. In germline, CDR1 is SGHTA, CDR2 FQGTGA. V lost 0 bases, J lost 8 bases, and 7 bases stayed unmatched. This CDR3 spans 16 amino acids. CDR3 in amino acids: CASSLTGGTGEHEQFF. The CDR3 DNA sequence: TGTGCCAGCAGCTTAACGGGCGGGACAGGGGAGCATGAGCAGTTCTTC.

The chain carries TRBV25-1 and TRBJ1-3, with D unclear. Germline values: CDR1 MGHDK, CDR2 SYGVNS. This CDR3 is built from 15 residues. The ends were cut back, 2 bases at V and 2 bases at J, with 10 bases in the middle. The CDR3 sequence: CASSEHRVPGNTIYF. CDR3 in DNA: TGTGCCAGCAGTGAACACCGGGTTCCTGGAAACACCATATATTTT.

The chain joins TRBV6-2 or TRBV6-3 to TRBJ1-6; TRBD1 might be the D (5 bases). The CDR3 runs 18 residues. V lost 0 bases and J lost 5, with 17 bases in between. Germline V gene data show CDR1 as MNHEY and CDR2 as SVGEGT. CDR3 nucleotide sequence: TGTGCCAGCAGTTACTCTTCCGCGGGGGTCGCTGATAATTCACCCCTCCACTTT. This encodes CASSYSSAGVADNSPLHF.

The V and J genes are TRBV7-9 and TRBJ2-1; TRBD2 aligns across 8 bases. Germline V gene sequence: CDR1 SEHNR, CDR2 FQNEAQ (reference sequence). With V trimmed by 2 bases and J by 7 bases, 10 bases remained unmatched. The CDR3 contains 16 residues. The CDR3 loop reads CASSLLLAARVNEQFF. In DNA, the CDR3 is TGTGCCAGCAGCTTATTACTAGCGGCTCGGGTGAATGAGCAGTTCTTC.

The chain couples TRBV28 to TRBJ2-7; 8 positions agree with TRBD1. Trimming removed 3 bases from V and 1 base from J; junction bases left unmatched: 5. This CDR3 is 15 amino acids long. Germline CDR1 MDHEN, CDR2 SYDVKM. The DNA for the CDR3 is TGTGCCAGCAGTTTCCCAGGGGGCGTTTCCTACGAGCAGTACTTC. This codes for CASSFPGGVSYEQYF.

The rearrangement joins TRBV28 to TRBJ2-1; possible D gene TRBD1, 6 bases. CDR1 is MDHEN and CDR2 is SYDVKM in the germline V gene. CDR3 length: 16 residues. The V and J ends lost 6 bases and 10 bases respectively, with 25 bases between them. CDR3: CASSYRDYFWGQEQFF. The CDR3 DNA follows: TGTGCCAGCAGCTACCGCGACTACTTTTGGGGGCAAGAGCAGTTCTTC.

The chain employs TRBV29-1 and TRBJ2-1, with TRBD2 matching 9 bases. Germline V lookup: CDR1 SQVTM, CDR2 ANQGSEA. The V gene end was trimmed by 3 bases and the J gene end by 3 bases; junction bases not matched to a gene: 18. The CDR3 spans 19 residues. The CDR3 nucleotides are TGCAGCGTTGACCCACTTCGGCGGGAGGGCTCGACAAACTACAATGAGCAGTTCTTC. Its translation is CSVDPLRREGSTNYNEQFF.

This clone was seen once. The J gene is TRBJ2-7, the V gene TRBV4-3; a possible D gene is TRBD1 (5 bases). Trimming cost V 4 bases and J 2 bases, with 12 bases left between them. Germline-derived CDR1 and CDR2 are LGHNA and YSLEER. The CDR3 runs to 14 residues. The CDR3 region has the DNA TGCGCCAGCAGCCCAGTGTTGGGGCCCTACGAGCAGTACTTC. It yields the protein CASSPVLGPYEQYF.